The clone carrying this TCR beta chain was detected only a few times. In germline, CDR1 is SNHLY, CDR2 FYNNEI. The CDR3 is 14 residues long. V shed 5 bases, J shed 6 bases, and the junction held 9 bases outside the gene matches. Sample treatment: randomized to nivolumab then ipilimumab (arm A) or the reverse (arm B). None of the patients previously received DNA-damaging chemotherapy. PBMC sorting kept live CD3+CD8+ cells without CD19 or CD56. The sample originates from a study of sequential checkpoint blockade in melanoma. At the level of the study: Randomization was 1:1 between first-line nivolumab→ipilimumab and ipilimumab→nivolumab.

Repertoires were generated with immunoSEQ multiplex PCR, while TCRdb's copy carries only in-frame clones and drops some. The table records about 10,000 clones, about 80% of them present only once. The rearrangement links TRBV2 to TRBJ2-7, with 8 bases matching TRBD2. The receptor was isolated from a human donor with melanoma. This material consisted of CD8+ T cells sorted from blood (inferred from file names), taken from a patient given nivolumab and ipilimumab in sequence. The CDR3 loop reads CASSFSGSAPEQYF. The CDR3, as DNA: TGTGCCAGCAGTTTCAGCGGGAGTGCCCCCGAGCAGTACTTC.